This TCR beta chain comes out of a study of T cells in women clearing cervical HPV infection. Study-wide context: Blood came at first lesion visit for cases, post-clearance for controls.

HPV was found by MY09/MY11 PCR and dot-blot genotyping. Profiling relied on immunoSEQ multiplex PCR, and the TCRdb table lists in-frame clones only, not all of them. This sample's table has some 39,000 clones. About this clone: The CDR3 end lies 3 residues beyond the end of the read and is filled in from the germline J gene.

Germline CDR1 reads MNHNS; CDR2 reads SASEGT. The CDR3 extends over 15 amino acids. The V gene lost 6 bases and the J gene lost 7 bases, with 19 bases spanning the gap. The receptor was derived from a woman between 18 and 69 years old with a cervical HPV16 infection that either progressed to CIN3+ or cleared (not recorded which). The source material was blood buffy coat. The chain joins TRBV6-1 to TRBJ2-1; weak D call: TRBD2 (6 bases). The DNA read from the CDR3 is TGTGCCAGCAGCGAACGGGTGGGGAGGACAAATGAG. Its translation is CASSERVGRTNE. The whole CDR3 reads CASSERVGRTNEQFF.